Listed below are T cell receptor beta chains from one sample, sequenced in a study of T cells in Graves' hyperthyroidism and ophthalmopathy. TCRdb fed the multiplex PCR reads into MiXCR, producing one record per CDR3 protein. The sample shows roughly 530,000 distinct CDR3 sequences, roughly 18% of them seen only once. Specimen: blood. The receptors here all came from a woman aged 18-29 years with Graves' ophthalmopathy. CDR3s include the opening cysteine and the closing phenylalanine or tryptophan. Each record gives: D gene, V gene, clone size, J gene, CDR3 DNA, CDR3 protein. D genes are given only for firm matches. Clone size is given for some rows only: seen once, a few or many times, or a class if the clone is expanded.

TRBD2	TRBV5-8	many	TRBJ2-5	TGTGCCAGCAGCCCGGGACTAGAGATCCAAGAGACCCAGTACTTC	CASSPGLEIQETQYF
TRBD1	TRBV7-2	-	TRBJ2-1	TGTGCCAGCAGCGCACCGGAGACAGGGTACAGTGAGCAGTTCTTC	CASSAPETGYSEQFF
-	TRBV9	-	TRBJ2-7	TGTGCCAGCAGCGTAGGACCGATCAATGAGCAGTACTTC	CASSVGPINEQYF
-	TRBV28	few	TRBJ1-4	TGTGCCAGCAGTCTCCCTTCGGAAATGGCGGGCAAACTGTTTTTT	CASSLPSEMAGKLFF
-	TRBV27	few	TRBJ2-2	TGTGCCAGCACCAAAGGCAGTACCGGGGAGCTGTTTTTT	CASTKGSTGELFF
TRBD1	TRBV20-1	-	TRBJ1-5	TGCAGTGCTCCCCCCAACAGGGGAAACCAGCCCCAGCATTTT	CSAPPNRGNQPQHF
TRBD1	TRBV2	few	TRBJ1-3	TGTGCCAGCAGTGAAGCGGACAGGGGAAACACCATATATTTT	CASSEADRGNTIYF
-	TRBV5-1	-	TRBJ1-6	TGCGCCAGCAGCTACAGGGAAACGGGCTATAATTCACCCCTCCACTTT	CASSYRETGYNSPLHF
-	TRBV3-1	many	TRBJ1-1	TGTGCCAGCAGCCAAAAGATAGTCGGTATGGCTGAAGCTTTCTTT	CASSQKIVGMAEAFF
TRBD1	TRBV19	many	TRBJ1-1	TGTGCCAGTAGTATTGGACAGGCACAAGCTGAAGCTTTCTTT	CASSIGQAQAEAFF
TRBD1	TRBV10-3	many	TRBJ2-7	TGTGCCATCAGTGCCTCACGGGACAGGGTGGGCGAGCAGTACTTC	CAISASRDRVGEQYF
-	TRBV24-1	many	TRBJ2-7	TGTGCCACCAGTGGCCCAACGGGGGGCCATAGCTCCTACGAGCAGTACTTC	CATSGPTGGHSSYEQYF
TRBD1	TRBV9	-	TRBJ1-6	TGTGCCAGCAGCGCGTTGGACAGGGGTGATTCACCCCTCCACTTT	CASSALDRGDSPLHF
TRBD1	TRBV28	many	TRBJ2-7	TGTGCCAGCAGTTTATTAGGGACAGCAACCTCCTACGAGCAGTACTTC	CASSLLGTATSYEQYF